The present TCR beta chain was sequenced within a study of blood T cell repertoires in COVID-19. Study details: Acute and convalescent COVID-19 specimens originated in the United States, Italy and Spain.

The CDR3 contains 14 residues. V lost 0 bases and J lost 3, with 8 bases in between. Per germline, CDR1 MNHEY and CDR2 SVGEGT. Repertoires were generated with immunoSEQ multiplex PCR, while TCRdb's copy carries only in-frame clones and drops some. In the table there are about 100,000 clones, about four fifths of which are singletons. The origin of this receptor is an elderly man with COVID-19, enrolled during active disease. Sequencing input: peripheral blood. V gene TRBV6-2 or TRBV6-3 combines with J gene TRBJ2-5; D remains unclear. The DNA for the CDR3 is TGTGCCAGCAGTTACTCCCAGACAAAAGAGACCCAGTACTTC. This sequence encodes CASSYSQTKETQYF.